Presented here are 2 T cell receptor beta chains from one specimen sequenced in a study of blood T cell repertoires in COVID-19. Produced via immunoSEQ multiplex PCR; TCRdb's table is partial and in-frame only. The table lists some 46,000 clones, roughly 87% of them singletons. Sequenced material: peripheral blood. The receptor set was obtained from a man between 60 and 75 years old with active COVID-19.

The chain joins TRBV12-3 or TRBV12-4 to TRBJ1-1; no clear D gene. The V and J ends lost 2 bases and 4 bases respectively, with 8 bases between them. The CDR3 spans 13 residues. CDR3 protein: CASSLSPVTEAFF. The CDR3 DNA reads TGTGCCAGCAGTTTATCCCCCGTCACTGAAGCTTTCTTT.

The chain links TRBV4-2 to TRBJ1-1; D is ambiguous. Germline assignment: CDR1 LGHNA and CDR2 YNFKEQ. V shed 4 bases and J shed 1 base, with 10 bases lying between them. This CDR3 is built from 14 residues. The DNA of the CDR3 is TGTGCCAGCAGCCCCCGGGGAGGGAACACTGAAGCTTTCTTT. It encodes CASSPRGGNTEAFF.